This T cell receptor (beta chain) originates from a study of blood T cell repertoires in COVID-19. Looking at the study overall: Sample material is recorded as cDNA or gDNA derived from T cells, B-cell-depleted T cells, or PBMCs.

The CDR3 has 14 amino acids. V was pared by 1 base and J by 1 base, with 9 bases between. CDR1 is GTSNPN, CDR2 SVGIG, per germline (reference sequence). This clone appeared a single time. Original analysis: Amplification from reference gene primers served as the basis for estimated nucleated cell counts. This table comes from immunoSEQ multiplex PCR, and its TCRdb copy is limited to in-frame clones, with some not included. That table supplies the V and J calls and clone size; D and trimming were determined from the DNA. The sample lists 100,000 to 150,000 clones, 65% to 85% occurring once. This TCR came from a man aged 25 to 45 with COVID-19, enrolled during active disease. This chain connects TRBV30 to TRBJ2-3, with D maybe TRBD1 (5 bases). Specimen: peripheral blood. The CDR3 nucleotides are TGTGCCTGGAGTGGGGGCCGAGGCACAGATACGCAGTATTTT. Its protein product is CAWSGGRGTDTQYF.